Below are 21 T cell receptor beta chains sequenced from a single sample in a study of T cells expressing NK-cell markers. TCRdb reprocessed the 5' RACE reads and stores each CDR3 protein as one record, lacking DNA. Recorded for this sample: fewer than 400,000 distinct CDR3 sequences. The material sequenced was blood T cells: a sorted CD56 or NKG2C T cell subset, CD4+ or CD8+ T cells, or bulk PBMC T cells (not recorded which). Receptors originate from a woman in her forties or fifties in good health.

CDR3 amino acids: CAISESSGRAGTGELFF. The chain links TRBV10-3 to TRBJ2-2; TCRdb's D call of TRBD2 is untestable without DNA. CDR1 and CDR2 from the germline V gene are ENHRY and SYGVKD. The CDR3 sequence is 17 residues long.

The chain uses TRBV20-1 and TRBJ1-1; the D call from TCRdb, TRBD1, cannot be confirmed without DNA. The CDR3 runs 16 residues. Per germline, CDR1 DFQATT and CDR2 SNEGSKA (reference sequence). Here the CDR3 reads CSARNQQGALNTEAFF.

V gene TRBV25-1 combines with J gene TRBJ2-7. The CDR3 has 11 amino acids. Per germline, CDR1 MGHDK and CDR2 SYGVNS. The CDR3 region is CASSGAHEQYF.

This rearrangement joins TRBV20-1 to TRBJ2-3; TCRdb outputs TRBD2, but without DNA this stays unchecked. This CDR3 region has 17 residues. Germline lookup yields CDR1 DFQATT and CDR2 SNEGSKA (reference sequence). The chain's CDR3 is CSAPKPWGGRSTDTQYF.

The genes are TRBV12-3 or TRBV12-4 and TRBJ2-1; no DNA is available, so the TRBD1 call from TCRdb remains unchecked. The length of the CDR3 is 13 residues. CDR3 region: CASSGQGGNEQFF.

The V and J genes are TRBV27 and TRBJ2-5; as DNA is missing, the TRBD2 call by TCRdb cannot be tested. Germline-derived CDR1 and CDR2 are MNHEY and SMNVEV (reference sequence). The CDR3 loop spans 16 amino acids. The CDR3 reads CASSPQIRSSVETQYF.

CDR3 sequence: CASSLSRGRAFF. This rearrangement joins TRBV12-3 or TRBV12-4 to TRBJ1-1; without DNA, the TCRdb call of TRBD1 cannot be checked. This CDR3 region has 12 residues.

V usage is TRBV20-1 and J usage is TRBJ1-4; TCRdb calls TRBD1, which cannot be checked without DNA. Germline V gene sequence: CDR1 DFQATT, CDR2 SNEGSKA (reference sequence). This CDR3 has 17 amino acids. CDR3 residues: CSASPGQGLFRLEKLFF.

The gene calls are TRBV5-5 and TRBJ2-3. CDR3 length equals 15 residues. Germline CDR1 is SGHKS and CDR2 is YYEKEE (reference sequence). The CDR3 loop is CASSHVGRTTDTQYF. Using reference TRBV5-5 and TRBJ2-3 for the parts outside the CDR3, the full variable domain is DAGVTQSPTHLIKTRGQQVTLRCSPISGHKSVSWYQQVLGQGPQFIFQYYEKEERGRGNFPDRFSARQFPNYSSELNVNALLLGDSALYLCASSHVGRTTDTQYFGPGTRLTVL.

The CDR3 loop reads CASSPLPSYEQYF. The chain couples TRBV5-1 to TRBJ2-7; checking the TCRdb D call of TRBD1 is not possible without DNA. The germline V gene encodes CDR1 SGHRS and CDR2 YFSETQ. The length of the CDR3 is 13 residues.

This chain joins TRBV24-1 and TRBJ2-7; TCRdb's D call of TRBD1 is untestable without DNA. Germline loops: CDR1 KGHDR, CDR2 SFDVKD. This CDR3 has 15 amino acids. The CDR3 here is CATSDPSGQPYEQYF.

CDR3 sequence reads: CATSDKYTEDGNEQFF. The chain carries TRBV24-1 and TRBJ2-1. Per germline, CDR1 KGHDR and CDR2 SFDVKD. The CDR3 is 16 amino acids.

The genes are TRBV6-5 and TRBJ1-1. CDR1 and CDR2 (germline): MNHEY, SVGAGI. This CDR3 region has 15 residues. Here the CDR3 reads CASSPGRLAGTEAFF.

The chain is built from TRBV3-1 and TRBJ2-7; checking the TCRdb D call of TRBD1 is not possible without DNA. This CDR3 comprises 12 residues. Germline V gene sequence: CDR1 LGHDT, CDR2 YNNKEL (reference sequence). The CDR3 loop reads CASSRTGTEQYF.

The rearrangement joins TRBV10-3 to TRBJ1-1. The CDR3 runs 13 residues. CDR1 and CDR2 from the germline V gene are ENHRY and SYGVKD. The CDR3 reads CAIKTAENTEAFF.

The genes are TRBV3-1 and TRBJ2-1. Germline loops: CDR1 LGHDT, CDR2 YNNKEL (reference sequence). The CDR3 runs to 15 residues. CDR3 region: CASSQDQIPYNEQFF.

CDR3 loop: CASTSTGSSYEQYF. The V and J genes are TRBV6-5 and TRBJ2-7. The CDR3 length is 14 residues. The V gene's germline CDR1 is MNHEY and CDR2 SVGAGI.

The V and J genes are TRBV7-9 and TRBJ2-7. The CDR3 contains 14 residues. The germline V gene has CDR1 SEHNR and CDR2 FQNEAQ (reference sequence). The chain's CDR3 is CASSAQEYSYEQYF.

The chain uses TRBV27 and TRBJ2-3; TCRdb indicates TRBD1, and absent DNA this call remains unverified. Per the germline V gene, CDR1 is MNHEY and CDR2 is SMNVEV (reference sequence). The length of the CDR3 is 17 residues. Here the CDR3 reads CASSHRETGQYTDTQYF.

This chain uses TRBV29-1 with TRBJ2-7. CDR1 and CDR2 from the germline V gene are SQVTM and ANQGSEA. CDR3 size: 13 residues. This chain's CDR3 is CSVLTGGPYEQYF.

The chain couples TRBV6-2 or TRBV6-3 to TRBJ2-1; the D gene TCRdb calls, TRBD1, cannot be checked with no DNA. The germline CDR1 and CDR2 sequences are MNHEY and SVGEGT. This CDR3 comprises 15 residues. The chain's CDR3 is CASKGASPRTNEQFF.